The rows below give T cell receptor beta chains drawn from one sample of a study of T-cell memory formation after mild COVID-19. MiXCR, applied by TCRdb to the 5' RACE reads, yields one record per CDR3 protein. The sample has approximately 400,000 distinct CDR3 sequences, 20% to 30% seen once. Material for sequencing was PBMCs or a T cell subset sorted from them (not recorded which). All receptors derive from an adult woman who had mild COVID-19 (a few samples of this study predate the infection). Cell type and time point are not known. The CDR3 runs from the conserved cysteine through the conserved F or W. A D gene is named only where the DNA matches it firmly. Expanded clones are given a class, and other clones once, few, many or no size at all.

NA,few,TRBV7-9,TRBJ2-2,TGTGCCAGCAGCTCGGCAGGACGGACCGGGGAGCTGTTTTTT,CASSSAGRTGELFF
NA,NA,TRBV6-2/TRBV6-3,TRBJ1-2,TGTGCCAACAGTTACTCACCCCGGACAGTATCAAACTATGGCTACACCTTC,CANSYSPRTVSNYGYTF
NA,NA,TRBV21-1,TRBJ2-5,TGTGCCAGCAGCAAAGTGGTGACTAGCGTGGAGACCCAGTACTTC,CASSKVVTSVETQYF
NA,NA,TRBV24-1,TRBJ2-1,TGTGCCACCAGTGATGGACAGACTAACAATGAGCAGTTCTTC,CATSDGQTNNEQFF
NA,NA,TRBV9,TRBJ2-7,TGTGCCAGCAGCGTAGGTCCCTTTCAGGGGAGGCCTTCCTACGAGCAGTACTTC,CASSVGPFQGRPSYEQYF
TRBD1,few,TRBV7-9,TRBJ1-1,TGTGCCAGCAGGGGTGACAGGGGAGCTTTCTTT,CASRGDRGAFF
NA,few,TRBV7-9,TRBJ1-2,TGTGCCAGCAGCTCAGCGCTGACGTCCAGCTACACCTTC,CASSSALTSSYTF
TRBD2,NA,TRBV13,TRBJ2-3,TGTGCCAGCAGCTTCCCGGGAGGGGAAGGGACAGATACGCAGTATTTT,CASSFPGGEGTDTQYF
TRBD2,NA,TRBV5-1,TRBJ2-7,TGCGCCAGCAGCAACCGAGTAGCGGGGGGCCAGGAGCAGTACTTC,CASSNRVAGGQEQYF
TRBD1,few,TRBV7-8,TRBJ2-2,TGTGCCAGCGTGGCAGGGGGCGCGGGAACCGGGGAGCTGTTTTTT,CASVAGGAGTGELFF
NA,NA,TRBV11-3,TRBJ1-1,TGTGCCAGCAGCTCCCCGCCAGGAACAGCTTTCTTT,CASSSPPGTAFF
NA,few,TRBV6-5,TRBJ1-1,TGTGCCAGCAGTTACACCCGACAGGACACTGAAGCTTTCTTT,CASSYTRQDTEAFF
NA,NA,TRBV2,TRBJ2-7,TGTGCCAGCAGCGGATTTGGTATTTGGATCTACGAGCAGTACTTC,CASSGFGIWIYEQYF
TRBD2,few,TRBV4-2,TRBJ2-3,TGTGCCAGCAGCCGCTCACTAGCGGGGACCACAGATACGCAGTATTTT,CASSRSLAGTTDTQYF
NA,NA,TRBV29-1,TRBJ2-1,TGCAGCGTCTCGCGGGCTTACAATGAGCAGTTCTTC,CSVSRAYNEQFF
NA,NA,TRBV6-1,TRBJ1-6,TGTGCCAGCAGTGAAGCGGGCGGAAATTCACCCCTCCACTTT,CASSEAGGNSPLHF
NA,few,TRBV29-1,TRBJ2-1,TGCAGCGTTGACGCTGGGGACGGCTACAATGAGCAGTTCTTC,CSVDAGDGYNEQFF
TRBD1,NA,TRBV18,TRBJ1-6,TGTGCCAGCTCGTCTGGACAGGGGGGCTCACCCCTCCACTTT,CASSSGQGGSPLHF
NA,NA,TRBV6-2/TRBV6-3,TRBJ1-4,TGTGCCAGCAGTTTCTCGGAGGTACTGTTTTTT,CASSFSEVLFF
NA,few,TRBV7-9,TRBJ2-7,TGTGCCAGCAGCTTAGAGGTCTACGAGCAGTACTTC,CASSLEVYEQYF
TRBD1,NA,TRBV24-1,TRBJ2-7,TGTGCCACCAGTTGGACAGGACCGTACGAGCAGTACTTC,CATSWTGPYEQYF
TRBD2,NA,TRBV5-1,TRBJ2-3,TGCGCCAGCAGCTCACCGGGACTAGGGTTAGATACGCAGTATTTT,CASSSPGLGLDTQYF
NA,NA,TRBV7-2,TRBJ2-7,TGTGCCAGCAGCTTAGTCGGATTAGAGCAGTACTTC,CASSLVGLEQYF
NA,NA,TRBV2,TRBJ1-5,TGTGCCAGCAGTGAGGGGGCGGGCAATCAGCCCCAGCATTTT,CASSEGAGNQPQHF
NA,NA,TRBV6-5,TRBJ2-7,TGTGCCAGCAGCCCCCTGGGGGCAGGGTCCTACGAGCAGTACTTC,CASSPLGAGSYEQYF
TRBD2,NA,TRBV7-6,TRBJ2-7,TGTGCCAGCAGGTTACTAGCGGGGAAAGAGGGCGAGCAGTACTTC,CASRLLAGKEGEQYF
NA,NA,TRBV5-1,TRBJ1-5,TGCGCCAGCAGCTTGGGACCGCAGGGTAGCAATCAGCCCCAGCATTTT,CASSLGPQGSNQPQHF
TRBD1,NA,TRBV5-4,TRBJ2-7,TGTGCCAGCAGCTTGGGTCGAGACAGGGCCCAGTACTTC,CASSLGRDRAQYF
TRBD2,NA,TRBV19,TRBJ2-7,TGTGCCAGTACCCCCACCTCTAGCGGGAGCCACGAGCAGTACTTC,CASTPTSSGSHEQYF
NA,few,TRBV15,TRBJ1-2,TGTGCCACCAGCAGAGATTATCGGGGCGCTCAGAACTATGGCTACACCTTC,CATSRDYRGAQNYGYTF
TRBD2,few,TRBV7-8,TRBJ2-3,TGTGCCAGCAGCTTACCAGGGACTAGCGGGGTCCTAGATACGCAGTATTTT,CASSLPGTSGVLDTQYF
NA,few,TRBV11-2,TRBJ2-3,TGTGCCAGCAGCCCAGTAAATGGCGCTTTACTAGATACGCAGTATTTT,CASSPVNGALLDTQYF
NA,NA,TRBV4-1,TRBJ2-7,TGCGCCAGCAGCCAAGATTCGACAGACTACGAGCAGTACTTC,CASSQDSTDYEQYF
NA,NA,TRBV29-1,TRBJ2-5,TGCAGCGGCCTGCGGCCGCTCACGGAGACCCAGTACTTC,CSGLRPLTETQYF
NA,NA,TRBV12-3/TRBV12-4,TRBJ2-3,TGTGCCAGCAGTTTAAGTGCAGCAGATACGCAGTATTTT,CASSLSAADTQYF
NA,NA,TRBV11-2,TRBJ2-3,TGTGCCAGCAGCTCGCCCGGACTGTCTCGGCAGTATTTT,CASSSPGLSRQYF
TRBD2,NA,TRBV3-1,TRBJ2-1,TGTGCCAGCAGCCAAGTCCGAAAAGGAGGAGGGAGGGCCTCTAGGTACAATGAGCAGTTCTTC,CASSQVRKGGGRASRYNEQFF
TRBD2,NA,TRBV4-2,TRBJ2-1,TGTGCCAGCAGCCAAGATCATTCTTCGGCTAGCGGGAGGAATGAGCAGTTCTTC,CASSQDHSSASGRNEQFF
NA,few,TRBV5-8,TRBJ2-5,TGTGCCAGCAGCTTGAGGCCGGGGCGGCAAGAGACCCAGTACTTC,CASSLRPGRQETQYF
TRBD2,NA,TRBV19,TRBJ2-5,TGTGCCAGTAGCGGACTAGCGGGACGAGAGACCCAGTACTTC,CASSGLAGRETQYF
NA,few,TRBV7-8,TRBJ2-5,TGTGCCAGCAGCGAGCCGGACAGCCCGATTCAAGAGACCCAGTACTTC,CASSEPDSPIQETQYF
NA,NA,TRBV5-5,TRBJ2-3,TGTGCCAGCAGCCACCCGCAGGGGGGGACAGATACGCAGTATTTT,CASSHPQGGTDTQYF
NA,once,TRBV29-1,TRBJ1-2,TGCAGCGTTGACCGGGACGGGAGGGGCTACACCTTC,CSVDRDGRGYTF
NA,NA,TRBV2,TRBJ2-1,TGTGCCAGCACCGGGACTTCTGTCAATGAGCAGTTCTTC,CASTGTSVNEQFF